This T cell receptor (beta chain) was captured in a study of cytomegalovirus exposure and HLA in healthy donors. The CDR3 is made up of 15 amino acids. J gave up 5 bases and V 3 bases, and 6 bases lay outside the gene matches. Germline CDR1 and CDR2: MDHEN and SYDVKM. Here immunoSEQ multiplex PCR was the method, and the copy in TCRdb shows in-frame clones only, minus some. The sample consists of over 200,000 clones, about 92% of them appearing once. The source of this sequence is a woman aged 25 to 45 in good health and CMV-seronegative. The genes are TRBV28 and TRBJ1-2; 10 nucleotides line up with TRBD1. Sequences were obtained from PBMCs. CDR3 loop: CASSFGDRGSYGYTF. The CDR3 coding sequence is TGTGCCAGCAGTTTTGGGGACAGGGGTTCTTATGGCTACACCTTC.